In its sample, the clone carrying this TCR beta chain was seen a few times. Antigen unknown. The data derive from a study of T cells after yellow fever vaccination. The study, taken as a whole, reports: CD4 and CD8 compartments shared a small share of clonotypes.

V lost 7 bases and J 7 bases, leaving 17 bases between the germline ends. The CDR3 is 13 residues long. Germline CDR1 reads MNHEY; CDR2 reads SVGEGT. Using its own MiXCR run on the 5' RACE reads, TCRdb lists one record per CDR3 protein. The sample holds some 340,000 distinct CDR3 sequences, about 11% seen once. The receptor's source is a man younger than 30 who received the YFV17D yellow fever vaccine. The sample consisted of CD4+ T cells sorted from PBMCs, taken 45 days after the yellow fever booster vaccination. The chain is built from TRBV6-2 or TRBV6-3 and TRBJ2-7, with D possibly being TRBD1 or TRBD2 (6 bases each). For the CDR3, the DNA is TGTGCCAGCACGAACAGGGAGGTTTATGAGCAGTACGTC. Amino acids: CASTNREVYEQYV.